The 20 T cell receptor beta chains reported below all come from one sample, sequenced in a study of cytomegalovirus exposure and HLA in healthy donors (dated by TCRdb to the late 2010s). Receptors were amplified or captured by the immunoSEQ multiplex PCR assay. For the multiplex PCR, a mixture combining 60 forward primers for TCR Vbeta segments and 13 reverse primers for TCR Jbeta segments was used. TCRdb mirrors the immuneACCESS table, restricted to in-frame sequences. Some clones are absent from its copies; in checked studies, under half trace to an unresolved V gene, and the reason for the others is unknown. The sample table shows approximately 130,000 clones, and 87% are seen once. About 5.5% of the sample comes from the top ten. Sequencing was carried out using PBMCs. These receptors originate from a woman in her twenties or thirties in good health and CMV-seronegative.

This clone was picked up one time. V is TRBV15 and J is TRBJ2-3, with 9 bases aligning to TRBD2. CDR3 size: 20 residues. Germline CDR1 reads LNHNV; CDR2 reads YYDKDF (reference sequence). V shed 0 bases, J shed 6 bases, and the junction held 19 bases outside the gene matches. Here the CDR3 DNA reads TGTGCCACCAGCAGAGATTTTGCATCCGGAGCGGGGGGTCAATTGGATACGCAGTATTTT. This gives the protein CATSRDFASGAGGQLDTQYF.

The rearrangement uses TRBV19 and TRBJ2-7; 11 positions match TRBD2. Germline V gene lookup returns CDR1 LNHDA and CDR2 SQIVND (reference sequence). The junction had 10 bases not matched to a gene; V was cut back by 7 bases and J by 5 bases. This CDR3 spans 15 amino acids. The CDR3 region is CASTSTSGSLNEQYF. In nucleotides, the CDR3 is TGTGCCAGTACTTCAACTAGCGGGAGCCTAAACGAGCAGTACTTC.

The V gene is TRBV9, the J gene TRBJ2-3; 13 bases are shared with TRBD2. J gave up 0 bases and V 4 bases, and 5 bases lay outside the gene matches. CDR3 length: 17 residues. The germline V gene encodes CDR1 SGDLS and CDR2 YYNGEE. The CDR3 is CASSIGTSGASTDTQYF. Here the CDR3 DNA reads TGTGCCAGCAGCATCGGGACTAGCGGGGCAAGCACAGATACGCAGTATTTT. Filled out from reference TRBV9 and TRBJ2-3, the complete variable domain reads DSGVTQTPKHLITATGQRVTLRCSPRSGDLSVYWYQQSLDQGLQFLIQYYNGEERAKGNILERFSAQQFPDLHSELNLSSLELGDSALYFCASSIGTSGASTDTQYFGPGTRLTVL.

This clone turned up a few times. CDR3 sequence reads: CASSPPLGPASQQYF. The CDR3 DNA is TGTGCCAGCAGCCCCCCCCTGGGCCCCGCATCGCAGCAGTACTTC. The chain employs TRBV11-2 and TRBJ2-7; D unresolved. The CDR3 covers 15 residues. With 5 bases removed from V and 8 bases from J, the gap between germline ends came to 22 bases. The germline gives CDR1 SGHAT, CDR2 FQNNGV.

In this sample, this clone turned up a few times. The rearrangement joins TRBV7-9 to TRBJ1-1, with D maybe TRBD1 (6 bases). V lost 6 bases, J lost 2 bases, and 16 bases lay in between. Germline V CDR1 and CDR2: SEHNR, FQNEAQ (reference sequence). This CDR3 spans 15 amino acids. CDR3 amino acids: CASRQLLGTNTEAFF. In nucleotides, the CDR3 is TGTGCCAGCAGACAACTGCTGGGGACAAACACTGAAGCTTTCTTT. Together with reference TRBV7-9 and TRBJ1-1, the CDR3 gives the full variable domain: DTGVSQNPRHKITKRGQNVTFRCDPISEHNRLYWYRQTLGQGPEFLTYFQNEAQLEKSRLLSDRFSAERPKGSFSTLEIQRTEQGDSAMYLCASRQLLGTNTEAFFGQGTRLTVV.

The gene calls are TRBV28 and TRBJ1-5; D is unresolved. V was trimmed by 2 bases and J by 1 base, leaving 9 bases between them. Germline CDR1 is MDHEN and CDR2 is SYDVKM. CDR3 size: 15 residues. Here the CDR3 reads CASSLVRGSNQPQHF. As DNA, the CDR3 is TGTGCCAGCAGTTTAGTTAGAGGGAGCAATCAGCCCCAGCATTTT.

This clone was counted between two and nine times. The genes are TRBV6-1 and TRBJ2-5; a possible D gene is TRBD1 (7 bases). The J call could be wrong; TRBJ2-7 is a better fit for the DNA end. Germline V CDR1 and CDR2: MNHNS, SASEGT. The CDR3 loop spans 15 amino acids. The CDR3 here is CASSEAGGTAYEQYF. The CDR3 region has the DNA TGTGCCAGCAGTGAAGCCGGAGGGACAGCCTACGAGCAGTACTTC.

The CDR3 DNA is TGTGCCAGCACCAATCGGGTCGGCGGGAGTGGGTTCACAACAGATACGCAGTATTTT. It codes for CASTNRVGGSGFTTDTQYF. V gene TRBV7-9 combines with J gene TRBJ2-3; 7 bases agree with TRBD2. Trimming took 7 bases from V and 3 from J; bases not matched to a gene: 22. This CDR3 spans 19 amino acids. Germline-derived CDR1 and CDR2 are SEHNR and FQNEAQ (reference sequence).

The chain couples TRBV28 to TRBJ1-5, with D unresolved. The CDR3 is made up of 11 amino acids. Trimming took 4 bases from V and 6 from J, leaving 4 bases between them. Germline assignment: CDR1 MDHEN and CDR2 SYDVKM. In DNA form, the CDR3 reads TGTGCCAGCAGTTCTCCTCAGCCCCAGCATTTT. This gives the protein CASSSPQPQHF.

The V call is TRBV15, the J call TRBJ2-1; TRBD1 is a possible D gene (5 bases). This CDR3 is 11 amino acids long. Germline assignment: CDR1 LNHNV and CDR2 YYDKDF (reference sequence). V lost 3 bases to trimming and J lost 12 bases, with 9 bases between them. CDR3 coding DNA: TGTGCCACCAGCAGGATGCAGGGGCAGTTCTTC. It yields the protein CATSRMQGQFF.

The V and J genes are TRBV7-2 and TRBJ2-7; 11 bases are shared with TRBD2. V shed 3 bases, J shed 2 bases, and the junction held 0 bases outside the gene matches. This CDR3 is built from 14 residues. CDR1 is SGHTA, CDR2 FQGNSA, per germline. Here the CDR3 reads CASSFSGRAYEQYF. CDR3 coding DNA: TGTGCCAGCAGCTTTAGCGGGAGGGCCTACGAGCAGTACTTC.

The J gene is TRBJ1-1, the V gene TRBV6-5; no definite D call. This CDR3 region has 11 residues. The germline V and J ends were trimmed by 7 bases and 4 bases, with 7 bases remaining between them. Germline V gives CDR1 MNHEY, CDR2 SVGAGI. In DNA form, the CDR3 reads TGTGCCAGCACCCGAGGCACTGAAGCTTTCTTT. Translation: CASTRGTEAFF.

This chain links TRBV6-5 with TRBJ2-7; 11 positions match TRBD2. Germline-derived CDR1 and CDR2 are MNHEY and SVGAGI. The CDR3 extends over 14 amino acids. J lost 7 bases, V lost 6 bases, and 8 bases had no gene match. The CDR3 DNA follows: TGTGCCAGCAGATCACTAGCGGGAGAACGGGAGCAGTACTTC. It encodes CASRSLAGEREQYF.

This chain connects TRBV6-1 to TRBJ1-2; TRBD1 might be the D (5 bases). Germline CDR1 MNHNS, CDR2 SASEGT. Trimming removed 0 bases at V and 7 bases at J, with 6 bases between. The CDR3 is made up of 12 amino acids. For the CDR3, the DNA is TGTGCCAGCAGTGAAGCTGGGGCTGGCTACACCTTC. Encoded protein: CASSEAGAGYTF.

The V call is TRBV7-3, the J call TRBJ1-3, with a weak D call TRBD1 (5 bases). From germline, CDR1 is SGHTA and CDR2 FQGTGA. The V end was cut by 6 bases, the J end by 1 base, with 7 bases between. The CDR3 contains 13 residues. The CDR3 sequence: CASSPGSGNTIYF. The CDR3 coding sequence is TGTGCCAGCAGTCCAGGGTCTGGAAACACCATATATTTT.

This clone was seen a single time. Different DNA sequences within this sample yield the same CDR3. V and J are TRBV5-1 and TRBJ2-1; 7 bases map to TRBD2. J lost 0 bases, V lost 2 bases, and 2 bases had no gene match. This CDR3 contains 15 residues. Germline values: CDR1 SGHRS, CDR2 YFSETQ. This chain's CDR3 is CASSFLADSYNEQFF. DNA for the CDR3: TGCGCCAGCAGCTTCCTAGCGGACTCCTACAATGAGCAGTTCTTC. Full variable domain (outside the CDR3, taken from reference TRBV5-1 and TRBJ2-1): KAGVTQTPRYLIKTRGQQVTLSCSPISGHRSVSWYQQTPGQGLQFLFEYFSETQRNKGNFPGRFSGRQFSNSRSEMNVSTLELGDSALYLCASSFLADSYNEQFFGPGTRLTVL.

CDR3 residues: CASSLLASGPNEQFF. In DNA, the CDR3 is TGTGCCAGCAGTTTATTGGCTAGCGGACCCAATGAGCAGTTCTTC. This sequence joins TRBV27 and TRBJ2-1; 7 bases fit TRBD2. Looked up from germline, CDR1 is MNHEY and CDR2 is SMNVEV (reference sequence). This CDR3 region has 15 residues. V trimming: 1 base; J trimming: 6 bases; junction bases outside the gene matches: 6.

V and J are TRBV7-9 and TRBJ2-2, with TRBD2 matching over 9 bases. The CDR3 consists of 15 residues. CDR1 is SEHNR, CDR2 FQNEAQ, per germline (reference sequence). V lost 5 bases, J lost 1 base, and 2 bases stayed unmatched. The CDR3 region is CASSRLAVNTGELFF. The DNA for the CDR3 is TGTGCCAGCAGCCGACTAGCGGTGAACACCGGGGAGCTGTTTTTT.

This clone was counted a single time. The rearrangement uses TRBV6-5 and TRBJ1-4, with a possible D match to TRBD1 (5 bases). CDR3 length: 15 residues. Germline values: CDR1 MNHEY, CDR2 SVGAGI. V dropped 6 bases and J dropped 0 bases, with 11 bases sitting between them. DNA for the CDR3: TGTGCCAGCAGGCTCAGGGCTGCAACTAATGAAAAACTGTTTTTT. Translation: CASRLRAATNEKLFF.

The chain links TRBV28 to TRBJ2-1, with 10 nucleotides matching TRBD2. After removal of 4 bases from V and 4 bases from J, the junction contained 7 bases not matched to a gene. From germline, CDR1 is MDHEN and CDR2 SYDVKM. CDR3 size: 16 residues. CDR3 in amino acids: CASSYSGRARYNEQFF. Here the CDR3 DNA reads TGTGCCAGCAGTTACAGCGGGAGGGCCCGGTACAATGAGCAGTTCTTC.